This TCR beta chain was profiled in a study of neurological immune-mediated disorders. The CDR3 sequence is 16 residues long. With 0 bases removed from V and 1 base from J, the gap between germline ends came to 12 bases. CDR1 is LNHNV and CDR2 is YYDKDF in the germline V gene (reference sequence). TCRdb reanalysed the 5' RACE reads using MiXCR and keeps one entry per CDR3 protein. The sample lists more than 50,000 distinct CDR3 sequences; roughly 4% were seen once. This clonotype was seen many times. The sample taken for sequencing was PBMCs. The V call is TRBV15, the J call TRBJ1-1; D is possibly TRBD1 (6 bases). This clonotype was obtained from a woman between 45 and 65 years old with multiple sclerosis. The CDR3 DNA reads TGTGCCACCAGCAGAGATAAGGACAGAACGAACACTGAAGCTTTCTTT. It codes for CATSRDKDRTNTEAFF.